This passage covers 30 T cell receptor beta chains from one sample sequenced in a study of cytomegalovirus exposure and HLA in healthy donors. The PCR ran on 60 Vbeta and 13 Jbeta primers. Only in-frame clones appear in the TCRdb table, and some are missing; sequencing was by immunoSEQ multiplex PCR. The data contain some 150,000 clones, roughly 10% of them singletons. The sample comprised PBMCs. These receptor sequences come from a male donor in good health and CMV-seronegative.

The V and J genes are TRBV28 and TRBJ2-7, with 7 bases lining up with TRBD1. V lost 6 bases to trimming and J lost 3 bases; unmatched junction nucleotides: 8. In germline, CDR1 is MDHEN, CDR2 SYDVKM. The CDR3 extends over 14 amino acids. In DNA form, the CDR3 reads TGTGCCAGCAGCGAGTTCGGGACAGACTACGAGCAGTACTTC. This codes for CASSEFGTDYEQYF.

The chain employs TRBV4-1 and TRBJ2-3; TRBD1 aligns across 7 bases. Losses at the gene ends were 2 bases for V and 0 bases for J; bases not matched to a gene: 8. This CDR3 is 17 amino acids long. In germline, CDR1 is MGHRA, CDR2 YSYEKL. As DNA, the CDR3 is TGCGCCAGCAGCCAACCTCGGACAGGAGCTAGCACAGATACGCAGTATTTT. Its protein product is CASSQPRTGASTDTQYF.

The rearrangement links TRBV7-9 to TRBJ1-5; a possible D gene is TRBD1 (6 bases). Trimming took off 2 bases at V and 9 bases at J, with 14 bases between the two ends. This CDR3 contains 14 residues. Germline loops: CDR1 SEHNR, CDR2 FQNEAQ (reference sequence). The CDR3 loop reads CASSLPGEQWPQHF. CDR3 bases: TGTGCCAGCAGCTTACCAGGGGAACAATGGCCCCAGCATTTT.

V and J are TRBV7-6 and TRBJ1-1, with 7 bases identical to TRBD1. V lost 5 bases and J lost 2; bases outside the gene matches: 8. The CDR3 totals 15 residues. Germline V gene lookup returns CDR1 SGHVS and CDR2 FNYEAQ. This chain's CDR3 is CASSARQGDNTEAFF. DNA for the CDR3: TGTGCCAGCAGCGCCCGACAGGGTGATAACACTGAAGCTTTCTTT.

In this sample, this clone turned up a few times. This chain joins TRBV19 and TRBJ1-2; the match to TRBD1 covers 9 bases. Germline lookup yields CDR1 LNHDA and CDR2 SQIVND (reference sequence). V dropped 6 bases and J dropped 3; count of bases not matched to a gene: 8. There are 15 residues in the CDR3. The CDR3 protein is CASRTGGMLDYGYTF. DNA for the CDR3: TGTGCCAGTAGGACAGGGGGAATGTTGGACTATGGCTACACCTTC.

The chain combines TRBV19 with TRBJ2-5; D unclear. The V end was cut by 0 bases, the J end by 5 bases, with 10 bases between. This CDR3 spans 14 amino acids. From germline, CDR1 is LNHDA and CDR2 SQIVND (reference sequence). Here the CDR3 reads CASSIDRDRETQYF. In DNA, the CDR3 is TGTGCCAGTAGTATAGATCGAGATCGGGAGACCCAGTACTTC.

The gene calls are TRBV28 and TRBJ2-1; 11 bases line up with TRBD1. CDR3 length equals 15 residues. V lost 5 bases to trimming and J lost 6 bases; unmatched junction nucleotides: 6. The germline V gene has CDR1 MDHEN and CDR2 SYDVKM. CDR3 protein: CASSAPGQGANEQFF. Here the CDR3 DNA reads TGTGCCAGCAGTGCCCCCGGACAGGGGGCCAATGAGCAGTTCTTC. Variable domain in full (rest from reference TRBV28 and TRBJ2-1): DVKVTQSSRYLVKRTGEKVFLECVQDMDHENMFWYRQDPGLGLRLIYFSYDVKMKEKGDIPEGYSVSREKKERFSLILESASTNQTSMYLCASSAPGQGANEQFFGPGTRLTVL.

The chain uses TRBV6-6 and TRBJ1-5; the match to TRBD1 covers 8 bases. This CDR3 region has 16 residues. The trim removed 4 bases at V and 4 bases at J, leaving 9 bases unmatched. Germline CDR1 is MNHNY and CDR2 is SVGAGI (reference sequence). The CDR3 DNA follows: TGTGCCAGCAGTTCAGGACAGGGTAGATCAAATCAGCCCCAGCATTTT. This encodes CASSSGQGRSNQPQHF.

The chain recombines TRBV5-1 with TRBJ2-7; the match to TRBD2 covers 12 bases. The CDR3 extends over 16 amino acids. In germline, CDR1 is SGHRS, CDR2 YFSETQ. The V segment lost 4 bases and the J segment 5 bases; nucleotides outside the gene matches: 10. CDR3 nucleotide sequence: TGCGCCAGCAGCGCCGTGACTAGCGGGAGTCCTAACGAGCAGTACTTC. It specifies CASSAVTSGSPNEQYF.

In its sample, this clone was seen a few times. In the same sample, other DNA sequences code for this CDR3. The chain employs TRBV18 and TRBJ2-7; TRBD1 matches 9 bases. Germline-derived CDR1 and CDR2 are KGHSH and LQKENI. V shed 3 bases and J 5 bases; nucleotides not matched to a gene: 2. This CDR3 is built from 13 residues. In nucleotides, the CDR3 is TGTGCCAGCTCACCTGGGACAGGGAACGAGCAGTACTTC. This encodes CASSPGTGNEQYF. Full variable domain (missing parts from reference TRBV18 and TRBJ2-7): NAGVMQNPRHLVRRRGQEARLRCSPMKGHSHVYWYRQLPEEGLKFMVYLQKENIIDESGMPKERFSAEFPKEGPSILRIQQVVRGDSAAYFCASSPGTGNEQYFGPGTRLTVT.

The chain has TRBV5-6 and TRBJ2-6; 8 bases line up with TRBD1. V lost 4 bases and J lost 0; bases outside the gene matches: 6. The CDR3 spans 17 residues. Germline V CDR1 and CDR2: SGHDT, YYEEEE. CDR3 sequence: CASSHGTGFSGANVLTF. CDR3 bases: TGTGCCAGCAGCCACGGGACAGGCTTCTCTGGGGCCAACGTCCTGACTTTC. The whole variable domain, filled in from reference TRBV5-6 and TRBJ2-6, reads DAGVTQSPTHLIKTRGQQVTLRCSPKSGHDTVSWYQQALGQGPQFIFQYYEEEERQRGNFPDRFSGHQFPNYSSELNVNALLLGDSALYLCASSHGTGFSGANVLTFGAGSRLTVL.

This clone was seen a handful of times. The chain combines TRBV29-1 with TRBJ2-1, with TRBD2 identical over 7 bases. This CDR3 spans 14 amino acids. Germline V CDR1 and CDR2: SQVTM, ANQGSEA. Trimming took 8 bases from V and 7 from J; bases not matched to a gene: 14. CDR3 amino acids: CSLLTGTGGNEQFF. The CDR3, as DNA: TGCAGCCTATTAACCGGGACGGGGGGTAATGAGCAGTTCTTC.

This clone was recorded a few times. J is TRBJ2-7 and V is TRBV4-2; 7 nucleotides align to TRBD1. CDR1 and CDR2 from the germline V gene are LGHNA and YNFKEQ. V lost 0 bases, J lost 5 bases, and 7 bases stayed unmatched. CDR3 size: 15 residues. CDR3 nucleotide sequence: TGTGCCAGCAGCCAAGATAGAGGGGGCCAAAACGAGCAGTACTTC. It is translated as CASSQDRGGQNEQYF.

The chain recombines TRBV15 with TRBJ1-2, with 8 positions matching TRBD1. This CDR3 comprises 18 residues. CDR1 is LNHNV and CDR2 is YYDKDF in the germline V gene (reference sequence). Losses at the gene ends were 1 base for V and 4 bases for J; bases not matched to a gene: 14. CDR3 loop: CATSRAQTRQGIGYGYTF. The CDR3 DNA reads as TGTGCCACCAGCAGAGCCCAGACCAGACAGGGGATCGGCTATGGCTACACCTTC.

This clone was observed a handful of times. This CDR3 reads CASSVVDRTNTGELFF. The CDR3 region has the DNA TGTGCCAGCAGCGTAGTAGACAGGACGAACACCGGGGAGCTGTTTTTT. The V and J genes are TRBV9 and TRBJ2-2; D might be TRBD1 (6 bases). V was clipped by 0 bases and J by 0 bases, with 9 bases between them. Germline CDR1 reads SGDLS; CDR2 reads YYNGEE. This CDR3 contains 16 residues. Using reference TRBV9 and TRBJ2-2 for the parts outside the CDR3, the full variable domain is DSGVTQTPKHLITATGQRVTLRCSPRSGDLSVYWYQQSLDQGLQFLIQYYNGEERAKGNILERFSAQQFPDLHSELNLSSLELGDSALYFCASSVVDRTNTGELFFGEGSRLTVL.

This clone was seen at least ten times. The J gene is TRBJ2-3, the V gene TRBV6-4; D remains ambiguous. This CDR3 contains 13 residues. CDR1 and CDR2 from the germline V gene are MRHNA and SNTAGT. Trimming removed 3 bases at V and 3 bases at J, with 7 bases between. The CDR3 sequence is CASSEEATDTQYF. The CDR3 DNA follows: TGTGCCAGCAGTGAAGAGGCTACAGATACGCAGTATTTT.

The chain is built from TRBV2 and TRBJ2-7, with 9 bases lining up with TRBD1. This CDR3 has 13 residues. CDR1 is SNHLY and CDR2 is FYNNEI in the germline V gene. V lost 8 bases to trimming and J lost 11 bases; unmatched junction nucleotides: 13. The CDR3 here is CASSGQGVNGEYF. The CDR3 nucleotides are TGTGCCAGCTCGGGACAGGGAGTTAATGGGGAGTACTTC.

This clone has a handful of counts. CDR3 nucleotide sequence: TGCAGTGCCAGGAAGGGGGAGACCCAGTACTTC. It codes for CSARKGETQYF. The chain carries TRBV20-1 and TRBJ2-5; D perhaps matches TRBD1 (5 bases). Germline assignment: CDR1 DFQATT and CDR2 SNEGSKA (reference sequence). The CDR3 length is 11 residues. Trimming removed 6 bases from V and 5 bases from J, with 10 bases in between.

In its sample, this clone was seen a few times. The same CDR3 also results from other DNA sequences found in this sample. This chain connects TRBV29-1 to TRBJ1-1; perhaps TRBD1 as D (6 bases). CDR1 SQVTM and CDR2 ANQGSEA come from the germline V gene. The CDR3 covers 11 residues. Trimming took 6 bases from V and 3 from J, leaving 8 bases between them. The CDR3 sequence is CSVAGDTEAFF. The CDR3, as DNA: TGCAGCGTCGCAGGGGACACTGAAGCTTTCTTT.

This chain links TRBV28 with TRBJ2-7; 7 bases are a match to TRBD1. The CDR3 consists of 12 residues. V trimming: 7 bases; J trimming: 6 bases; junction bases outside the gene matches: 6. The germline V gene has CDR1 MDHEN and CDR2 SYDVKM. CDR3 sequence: CASIGGAGEQYF. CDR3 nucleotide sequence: TGTGCCAGCATAGGGGGCGCGGGCGAGCAGTACTTC.

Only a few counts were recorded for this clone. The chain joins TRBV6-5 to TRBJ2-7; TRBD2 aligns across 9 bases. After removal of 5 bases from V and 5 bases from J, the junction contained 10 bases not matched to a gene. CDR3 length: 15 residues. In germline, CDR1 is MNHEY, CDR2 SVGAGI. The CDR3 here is CASSGTSLPPDEQYF. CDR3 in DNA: TGTGCCAGCAGTGGGACTAGCCTACCCCCTGACGAGCAGTACTTC.

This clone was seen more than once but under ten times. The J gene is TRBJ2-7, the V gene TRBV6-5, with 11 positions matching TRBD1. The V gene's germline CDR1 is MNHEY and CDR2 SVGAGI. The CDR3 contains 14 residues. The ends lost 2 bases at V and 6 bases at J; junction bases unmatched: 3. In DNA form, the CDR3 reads TGTGCCAGCAGTTACCGGGACAGGGGGGTCGAGCAGTACTTC. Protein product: CASSYRDRGVEQYF.

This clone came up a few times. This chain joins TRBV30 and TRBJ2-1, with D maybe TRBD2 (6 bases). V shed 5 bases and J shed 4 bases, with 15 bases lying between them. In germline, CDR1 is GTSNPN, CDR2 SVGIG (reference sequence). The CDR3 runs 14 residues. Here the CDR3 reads CAWGGGTSYNEQFF. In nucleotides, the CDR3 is TGTGCCTGGGGTGGGGGGACTTCTTACAATGAGCAGTTCTTC.

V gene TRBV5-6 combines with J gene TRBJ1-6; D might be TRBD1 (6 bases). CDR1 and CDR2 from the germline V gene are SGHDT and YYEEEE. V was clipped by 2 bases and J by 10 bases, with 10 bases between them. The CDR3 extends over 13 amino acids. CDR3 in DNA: TGTGCCAGCAGCTTAAGGGGGTTCTCACCCCTCCACTTT. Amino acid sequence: CASSLRGFSPLHF.

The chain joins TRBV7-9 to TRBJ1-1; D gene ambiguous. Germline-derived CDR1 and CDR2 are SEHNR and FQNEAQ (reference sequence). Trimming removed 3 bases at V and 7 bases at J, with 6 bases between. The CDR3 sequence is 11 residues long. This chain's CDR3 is CASSFEGEAFF. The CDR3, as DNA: TGTGCCAGCAGCTTCGAGGGTGAAGCTTTCTTT.

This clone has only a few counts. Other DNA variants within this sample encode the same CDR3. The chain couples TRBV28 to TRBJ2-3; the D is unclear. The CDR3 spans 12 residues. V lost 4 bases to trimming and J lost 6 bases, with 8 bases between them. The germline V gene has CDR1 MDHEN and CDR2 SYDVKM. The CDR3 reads CASSSSVDTQYF. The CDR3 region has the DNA TGTGCCAGCAGTTCCTCCGTGGATACGCAGTATTTT.

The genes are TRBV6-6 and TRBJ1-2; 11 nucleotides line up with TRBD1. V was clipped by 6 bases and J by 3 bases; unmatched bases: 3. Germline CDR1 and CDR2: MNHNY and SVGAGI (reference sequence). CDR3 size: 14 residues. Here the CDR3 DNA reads TGTGCCAGCAGGGGGACAGGGGGGGACTATGGCTACACCTTC. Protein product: CASRGTGGDYGYTF.

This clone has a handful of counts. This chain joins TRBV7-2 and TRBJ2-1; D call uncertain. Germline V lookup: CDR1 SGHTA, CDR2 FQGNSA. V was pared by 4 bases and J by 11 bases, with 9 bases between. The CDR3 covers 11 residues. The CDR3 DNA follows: TGTGCCAGCAGCTCGGGTCTGAAGCAGTTCTTC. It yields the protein CASSSGLKQFF.

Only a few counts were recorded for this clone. CDR3 sequence (DNA): TGTGCCAGCGTCCACCGGGACTGGCCCTACGAGCAGTACTTC. This codes for CASVHRDWPYEQYF. This chain links TRBV6-1 with TRBJ2-7; the D gene is possibly TRBD2 (6 bases). V lost 8 bases to trimming and J lost 2 bases, with 16 bases between them. The germline V gene has CDR1 MNHNS and CDR2 SASEGT. This CDR3 comprises 14 residues.

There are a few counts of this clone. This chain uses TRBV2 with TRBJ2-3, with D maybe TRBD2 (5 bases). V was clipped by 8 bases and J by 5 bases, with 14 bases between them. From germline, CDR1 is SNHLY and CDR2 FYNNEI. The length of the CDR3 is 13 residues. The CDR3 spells CASGKEVGDTQYF. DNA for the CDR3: TGTGCCAGCGGGAAGGAGGTGGGAGATACGCAGTATTTT. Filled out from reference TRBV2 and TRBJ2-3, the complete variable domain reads EPEVTQTPSHQVTQMGQEVILRCVPISNHLYFYWYRQILGQKVEFLVSFYNNEISEKSEIFDDQFSVERPDGSNFTLKIRSTKLEDSAMYFCASGKEVGDTQYFGPGTRLTVL.